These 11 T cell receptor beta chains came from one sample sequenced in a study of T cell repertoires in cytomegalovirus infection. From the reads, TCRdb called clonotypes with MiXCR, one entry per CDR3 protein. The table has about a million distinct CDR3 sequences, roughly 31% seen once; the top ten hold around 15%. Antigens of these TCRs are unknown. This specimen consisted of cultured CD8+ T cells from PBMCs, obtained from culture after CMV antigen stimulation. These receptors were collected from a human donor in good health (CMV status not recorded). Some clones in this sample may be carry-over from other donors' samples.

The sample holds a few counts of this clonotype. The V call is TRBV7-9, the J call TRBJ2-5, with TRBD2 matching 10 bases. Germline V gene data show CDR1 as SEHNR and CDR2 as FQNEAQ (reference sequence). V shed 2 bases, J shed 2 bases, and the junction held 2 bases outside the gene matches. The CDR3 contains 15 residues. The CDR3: CASSLKLAGQETQYF. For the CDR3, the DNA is TGTGCCAGCAGCTTAAAACTAGCGGGGCAAGAGACCCAGTACTTC.

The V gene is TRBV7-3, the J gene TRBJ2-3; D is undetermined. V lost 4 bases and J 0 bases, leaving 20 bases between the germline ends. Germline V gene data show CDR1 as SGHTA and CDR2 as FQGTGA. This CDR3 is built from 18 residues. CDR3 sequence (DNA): TGTGCCAGCAGCTCAAACCCACTAACCTATCACAGCACAGATACGCAGTATTTT. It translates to CASSSNPLTYHSTDTQYF.

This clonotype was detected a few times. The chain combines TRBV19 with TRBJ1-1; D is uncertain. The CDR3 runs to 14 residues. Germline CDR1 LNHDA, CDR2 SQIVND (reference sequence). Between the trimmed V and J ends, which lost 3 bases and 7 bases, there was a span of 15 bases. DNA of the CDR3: TGTGCCAGTAGTATGGAATTACCGAGGGATGAAGCTTTCTTT. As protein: CASSMELPRDEAFF.

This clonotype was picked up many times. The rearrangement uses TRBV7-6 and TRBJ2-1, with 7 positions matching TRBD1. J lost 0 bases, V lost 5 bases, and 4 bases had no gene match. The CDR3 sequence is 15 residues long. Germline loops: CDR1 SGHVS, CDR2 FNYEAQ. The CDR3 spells CASSPQGHSYNEQFF. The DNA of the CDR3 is TGTGCCAGCAGCCCACAGGGGCACTCCTACAATGAGCAGTTCTTC.

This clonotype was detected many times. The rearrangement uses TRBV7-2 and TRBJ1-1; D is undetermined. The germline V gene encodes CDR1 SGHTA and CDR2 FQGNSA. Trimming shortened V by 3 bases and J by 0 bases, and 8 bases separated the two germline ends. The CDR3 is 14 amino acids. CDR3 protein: CASSLYSMNTEAFF. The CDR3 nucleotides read TGTGCCAGCAGCTTGTACAGCATGAACACTGAAGCTTTCTTT.

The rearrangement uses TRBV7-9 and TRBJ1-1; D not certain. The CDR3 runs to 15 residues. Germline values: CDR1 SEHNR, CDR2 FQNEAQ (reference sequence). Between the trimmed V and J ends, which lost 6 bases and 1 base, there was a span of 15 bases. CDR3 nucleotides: TGTGCCAGCAGTCCCCGGGCCCATGGGAACACTGAAGCTTTCTTT. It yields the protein CASSPRAHGNTEAFF. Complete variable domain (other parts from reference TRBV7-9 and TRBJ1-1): DTGVSQNPRHKITKRGQNVTFRCDPISEHNRLYWYRQTLGQGPEFLTYFQNEAQLEKSRLLSDRFSAERPKGSFSTLEIQRTEQGDSAMYLCASSPRAHGNTEAFFGQGTRLTVV.

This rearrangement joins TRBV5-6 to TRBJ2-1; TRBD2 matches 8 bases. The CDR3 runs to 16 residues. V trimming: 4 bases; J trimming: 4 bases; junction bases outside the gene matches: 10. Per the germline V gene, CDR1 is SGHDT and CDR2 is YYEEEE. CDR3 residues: CASSLTSAGLYNEQFF. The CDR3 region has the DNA TGTGCCAGCAGCCTGACTAGCGCGGGGCTTTACAATGAGCAGTTCTTC.

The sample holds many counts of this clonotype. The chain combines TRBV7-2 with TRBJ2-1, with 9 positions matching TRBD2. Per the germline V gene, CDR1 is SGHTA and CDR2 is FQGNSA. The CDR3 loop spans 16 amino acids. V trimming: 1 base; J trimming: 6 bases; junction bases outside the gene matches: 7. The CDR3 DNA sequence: TGTGCCAGCAGCTTAGGGCTAGCGGGGACTCGCAATGAGCAGTTCTTC. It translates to CASSLGLAGTRNEQFF.

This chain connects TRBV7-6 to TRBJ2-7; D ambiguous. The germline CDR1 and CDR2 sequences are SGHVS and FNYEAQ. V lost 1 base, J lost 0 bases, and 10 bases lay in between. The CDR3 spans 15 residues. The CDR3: CASSLVAYGSYEQYF. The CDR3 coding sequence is TGTGCCAGCAGCTTAGTAGCTTACGGCTCCTACGAGCAGTACTTC.

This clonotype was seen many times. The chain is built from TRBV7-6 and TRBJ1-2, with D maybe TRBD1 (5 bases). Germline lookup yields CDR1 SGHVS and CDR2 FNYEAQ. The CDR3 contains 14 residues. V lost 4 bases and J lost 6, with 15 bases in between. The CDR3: CASSSPGTGDGYTF. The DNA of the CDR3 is TGTGCCAGCAGCTCTCCGGGGACTGGGGATGGCTACACCTTC.

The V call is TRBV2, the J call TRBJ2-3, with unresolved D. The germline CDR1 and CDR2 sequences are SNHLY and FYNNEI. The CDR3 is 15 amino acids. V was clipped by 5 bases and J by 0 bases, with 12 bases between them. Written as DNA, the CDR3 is TGTGCCAGCAGTTCTCCTTGGACCAGCACAGATACGCAGTATTTT. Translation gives CASSSPWTSTDTQYF.